This T cell receptor beta chain was captured by sequencing in a study of Tregs in tolerant kidney transplant recipients. Study-level information: Sorting used antibodies to exclude donor cells.

This table comes from immunoSEQ multiplex PCR, and its TCRdb copy is limited to in-frame clones, with some not included. The data contain around 16,000 clones, less than 80% of them seen just once; the ten biggest clones take up approximately 3%. Turning to this clone: Its antigen is as yet unknown.

The CDR3 sequence is 14 residues long. The germline CDR1 and CDR2 sequences are KGHSH and LQKENI. Trimming at V came to 6 bases and at J to 2 bases, leaving 4 bases not matched to a gene. The chain is built from TRBV18 and TRBJ2-3; 8 bases are a match to TRBD2. The source material was Tregs from blood cultured with allogeneic cells. This clonotype was obtained from a human donor in good health. The CDR3: CASSQRGFTDTQYF. The CDR3 bases are TGTGCCAGCTCCCAGCGGGGGTTCACAGATACGCAGTATTTT. Supplemented by reference TRBV18 and TRBJ2-3, the full variable domain reads NAGVMQNPRHLVRRRGQEARLRCSPMKGHSHVYWYRQLPEEGLKFMVYLQKENIIDESGMPKERFSAEFPKEGPSILRIQQVVRGDSAAYFCASSQRGFTDTQYFGPGTRLTVL.